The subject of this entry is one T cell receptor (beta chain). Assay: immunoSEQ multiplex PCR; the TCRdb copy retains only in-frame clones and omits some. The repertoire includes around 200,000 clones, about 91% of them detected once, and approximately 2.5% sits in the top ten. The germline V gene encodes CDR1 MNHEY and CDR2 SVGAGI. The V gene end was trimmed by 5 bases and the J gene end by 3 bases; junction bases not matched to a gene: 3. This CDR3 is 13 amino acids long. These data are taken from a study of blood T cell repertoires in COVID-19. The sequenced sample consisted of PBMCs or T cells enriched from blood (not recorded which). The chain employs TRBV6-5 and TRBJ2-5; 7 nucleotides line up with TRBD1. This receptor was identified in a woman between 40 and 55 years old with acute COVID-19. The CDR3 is CASSLDREETQYF. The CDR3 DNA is TGTGCCAGCAGTCTAGACAGGGAAGAGACCCAGTACTTC.